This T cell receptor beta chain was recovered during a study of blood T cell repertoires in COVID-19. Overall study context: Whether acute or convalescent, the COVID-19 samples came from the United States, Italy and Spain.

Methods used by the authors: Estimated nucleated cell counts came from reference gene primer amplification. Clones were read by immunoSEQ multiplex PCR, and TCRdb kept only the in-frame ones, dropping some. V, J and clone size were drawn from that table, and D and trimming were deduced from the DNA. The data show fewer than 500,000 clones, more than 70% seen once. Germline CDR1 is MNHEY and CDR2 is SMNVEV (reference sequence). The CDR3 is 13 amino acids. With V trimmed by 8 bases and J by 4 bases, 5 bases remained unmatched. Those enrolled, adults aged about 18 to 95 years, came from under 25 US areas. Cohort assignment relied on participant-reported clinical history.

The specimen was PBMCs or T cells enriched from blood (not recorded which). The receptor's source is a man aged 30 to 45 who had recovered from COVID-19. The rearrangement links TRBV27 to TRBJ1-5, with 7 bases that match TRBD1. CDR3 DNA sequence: TGTGCCAGCGCGGGACAGCTAAATCAGCCCCAGCATTTT. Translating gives CASAGQLNQPQHF.